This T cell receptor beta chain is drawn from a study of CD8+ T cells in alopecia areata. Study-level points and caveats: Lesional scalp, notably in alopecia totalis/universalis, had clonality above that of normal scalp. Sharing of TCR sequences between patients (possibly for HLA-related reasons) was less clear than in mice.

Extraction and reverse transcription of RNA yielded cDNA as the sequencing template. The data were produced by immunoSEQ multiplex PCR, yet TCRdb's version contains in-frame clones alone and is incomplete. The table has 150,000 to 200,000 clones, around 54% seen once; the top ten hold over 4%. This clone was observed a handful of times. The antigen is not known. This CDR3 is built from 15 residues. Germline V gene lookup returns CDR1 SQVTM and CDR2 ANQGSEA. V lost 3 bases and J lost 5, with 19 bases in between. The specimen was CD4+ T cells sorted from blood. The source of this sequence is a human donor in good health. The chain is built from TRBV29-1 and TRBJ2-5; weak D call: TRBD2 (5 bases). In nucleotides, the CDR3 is TGCAGCGTTGAGTCCGGAACCACTACGGGGGAGACCCAGTACTTC. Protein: CSVESGTTTGETQYF.